In its sample, the clone carrying this T cell receptor (beta chain) was seen a few times. Its antigen remains unknown. Time point noted: pre-sensitization, week 0. Described treatment: therapeutic diphenylcyclopropenone sensitization with weekly scalp DPC. Total RNA was isolated from unfractionated whole blood. The data are from a study of human T cells and chemical hapten exposure. Points from the study as a whole: Healthy people's immune response may differ from that of the donors, who had alopecia.

As processed by the authors: Per sample, the median was about 88,000 TCRs, with values from 23,224 to 690,600. TCRdb re-analysed the RACE reads in MiXCR, keeping a single row per CDR3 protein. TCRdb, rather than the study authors, made the V and J calls. Of 50,000 to 65,000 distinct CDR3 sequences listed, about 9.2% are singletons. CDR1 and CDR2 (germline): LNHNV, YYDKDF (reference sequence). CDR3 size: 14 residues. V shed 1 base and J shed 1 base, with 8 bases lying between them. This clonotype was sampled from a woman aged 40 to 50 with alopecia areata. Some clones in this sample may be carry-over from other donors' samples. The chain has TRBV15 and TRBJ2-7, with D perhaps matching TRBD1 (5 bases). This material consisted of whole blood, taken in connection with sensitization to the hapten diphenylcyclopropenone (DPC). The CDR3 DNA follows: TGTGCCACCAGCAGAGGTACAGGATCCTACGAGCAGTACTTC. This translates into CATSRGTGSYEQYF.